Sequencing of this T cell receptor (beta chain) was carried out in a study of blood T cell repertoires in COVID-19. Study details: Material from acute and convalescent COVID-19 was sourced from the United States, Italy and Spain. Nucleic acid was either cDNA or gDNA, and it came from T cells, B-cell-depleted T cells, or PBMCs.

Germline lookup yields CDR1 SGHRS and CDR2 YFSETQ. The length of the CDR3 is 17 residues. The V gene end was trimmed by 3 bases and the J gene end by 5 bases; junction bases not matched to a gene: 13. Original data processing: Quantification of nucleated cells was approximated via reference gene primer amplification. TCRdb's copy holds only in-frame clones and misses some; the assay was immunoSEQ multiplex PCR. From that table come the V and J calls and clone size; the DNA was used to work out D and trimming. The data contain about 130,000 clones, over 60% of them singletons. The J gene is TRBJ2-1, the V gene TRBV5-1; 8 nucleotides match TRBD2. Sequencing was carried out using peripheral blood. The sequence was obtained from a woman aged 70-85 years with acute or convalescent COVID-19. The CDR3 nucleotides are TGCGCCAGCAGCTCGCGTATCAGACTAGCGACGAACAATGAGCAGTTCTTC. Its translation: CASSSRIRLATNNEQFF.